This T cell receptor (beta chain) is from a study of blood T cell repertoires in COVID-19 (dated by TCRdb to about 2020). Broadly, across the study: Samples from collaborators originated in the United States, Italy and Spain and spanned both the acute and convalescent phases of COVID-19. The prospective study material was composed of cDNA or gDNA derived from T cells, B-cell-depleted T cells, or PBMCs. The dataset comprised deeply sampled blood TCRbeta repertoires from subjects exposed to, actively infected with, or recovered from COVID-19. The repertoires were released in a freely available public database intended as a resource for research on the immune response to SARS-CoV-2. The samples were drawn from the first 160 participants of the ongoing ImmuneRACE study and from 1,254 subjects provided by 6 global collaborators. Nearly every sample came with metadata listing a de-identified subject ID, COVID-19 status, age in years and sex. Where available, HLA class I and class II types were obtained from metadata supplied by the sample provider rather than from assay-based typing.

The immunoSEQ Assay, a bias-controlled multiplex PCR, was used to amplify TCRbeta CDR3 regions from genomic DNA. In the source study's methods: Within the assay, amplification of reference gene primers was used to estimate how many nucleated cells each sample contained. Sequence reads were collapsed and filtered to measure the absolute abundance of every unique TCRbeta CDR3 rearrangement. Productive Simpson clonality was computed per sample as the square root of Simpson's diversity index over productive rearrangements. The immuneACCESS repertoire file appears here via TCRdb, limited to in-frame rearrangements. These files lack a portion of the clones; in checked studies, under half of the deficit traces to unresolved V genes, and the cause of the others is not known. The V and J calls and clone size were taken over from that table, and D and trimming were inferred from the DNA. Across this sample there are around 110,000 clones, with 89% seen only once. 4.5% to 5% of the sample belongs to the ten largest clones.

Turning to this clone: The antigen this receptor binds is unknown. Base quality data are lacking; no much larger clone is found one base away.

Each collaborating institution followed its own protocols to collect whole blood in K2EDTA tubes. For TCRbeta analysis, collaborators shipped samples as frozen whole blood, isolated PBMCs, or DNA extracted from either of those sample types. The full study reports these points: Clinical and demographic metadata were provided uncurated, with the amount varying by source and participant.

The sample taken for sequencing was peripheral blood. This sequence originates from a man aged 35 to 55 with active or convalescent COVID-19.

Here is the DNA: TGTGCCAGCTCACCTCGCGAGACAGGGAATTACGAGCAGTACTTC. This yields the protein CASSPRETGNYEQYF. The sequence links TRBV18 to TRBJ2-7; TRBD1 matches 7 bases in the middle. From the germline V gene, CDR1 is KGHSH and CDR2 is LQKENI. Clipping removes 3 bases from V and 4 bases from J, with 9 as the unmatched junction base count. The CDR3 holds 15 amino acids from the cysteine to the phenylalanine. The only DNA kept is the CDR3, 45 bases in frame from the first base. Supplemented by the reference TRBV18 and TRBJ2-7 proteins around the CDR3, the complete variable domain is NAGVMQNPRHLVRRRGQEARLRCSPMKGHSHVYWYRQLPEEGLKFMVYLQKENIIDESGMPKERFSAEFPKEGPSILRIQQVVRGDSAAYFCASSPRETGNYEQYFGPGTRLTVT.